These T cell receptor beta chains were read from a single sample in a study of blood T cells in healthy people across ages. TCRdb processed the 5' RACE reads anew with MiXCR; each CDR3 protein has one entry. The table records 700,000 to 800,000 distinct CDR3 sequences, about 42% of them present only once. The sequencing sample was made of blood. The source of these receptors is a woman aged 55-69 years in good health. Each CDR3 is given with its conserved first and last residue. Each record gives: V gene, clone size, J gene, D gene, CDR3 protein, CDR3 DNA. The D gene is left open where the match is weak. Clone sizes are given selectively: once, few, many, or a class where the clone is expanded.

V gene: TRBV28
clone size: NA
J gene: TRBJ2-7
D gene: TRBD2
CDR3 protein: CASSSPHTSGSYEQYF
CDR3 DNA: TGTGCCAGCAGTTCCCCTCATACTAGCGGCTCCTACGAGCAGTACTTC

V gene: TRBV27
clone size: few
J gene: TRBJ1-4
D gene: TRBD1
CDR3 protein: CASSFARGRTNEKLFF
CDR3 DNA: TGTGCCAGCAGTTTTGCCAGGGGGAGGACTAATGAAAAACTGTTTTTT

V gene: TRBV28
clone size: NA
J gene: TRBJ1-4
D gene: NA
CDR3 protein: CASSTPQEANEKLFF
CDR3 DNA: TGTGCCAGCAGTACCCCACAGGAGGCCAATGAAAAACTGTTTTTT

V gene: TRBV7-9
clone size: few
J gene: TRBJ2-6
D gene: TRBD1
CDR3 protein: CASSRPWTGDISGANVLTF
CDR3 DNA: TGTGCCAGCAGCCGGCCTTGGACAGGGGACATCTCTGGGGCCAACGTCCTGACTTTC

V gene: TRBV3-1
clone size: NA
J gene: TRBJ1-2
D gene: NA
CDR3 protein: CASSQDAAVHGYTF
CDR3 DNA: TGTGCCAGCAGCCAAGACGCCGCCGTACATGGCTACACCTTC

V gene: TRBV20-1
clone size: NA
J gene: TRBJ2-3
D gene: TRBD1
CDR3 protein: CSAPRQGTDTQYF
CDR3 DNA: TGCAGTGCTCCTAGACAGGGTACAGATACGCAGTATTTT

V gene: TRBV4-1
clone size: few
J gene: TRBJ1-1
D gene: NA
CDR3 protein: CASSQESPGRAFF
CDR3 DNA: TGCGCCAGCAGCCAAGAGTCGCCAGGGAGAGCTTTCTTT

V gene: TRBV30
clone size: few
J gene: TRBJ1-2
D gene: NA
CDR3 protein: CAGTHNYGYTF
CDR3 DNA: TGTGCCGGGACTCATAACTATGGCTACACCTTC

V gene: TRBV29-1
clone size: NA
J gene: TRBJ2-1
D gene: NA
CDR3 protein: CSVASGHVAEQFF
CDR3 DNA: TGCAGCGTTGCCAGCGGCCACGTAGCCGAGCAGTTCTTC

V gene: TRBV5-1
clone size: NA
J gene: TRBJ2-1
D gene: TRBD1
CDR3 protein: CASSLGWDSNEQFF
CDR3 DNA: TGCGCCAGCAGCTTGGGATGGGACAGCAATGAGCAGTTCTTC

V gene: TRBV24-1
clone size: few
J gene: TRBJ2-5
D gene: NA
CDR3 protein: CATSDLQGGETQYF
CDR3 DNA: TGTGCCACCAGTGATTTGCAGGGGGGGGAGACCCAGTACTTC

V gene: TRBV28
clone size: once
J gene: TRBJ2-1
D gene: TRBD2
CDR3 protein: CASSFSPSGGGEQFF
CDR3 DNA: TGTGCCAGCAGTTTTTCCCCTAGCGGGGGAGGTGAGCAGTTCTTC

V gene: TRBV21-1
clone size: once
J gene: TRBJ2-7
D gene: NA
CDR3 protein: CASNRDRDPYEQYF
CDR3 DNA: TGTGCCAGCAACCGGGACAGGGATCCCTACGAGCAGTACTTC

V gene: TRBV30
clone size: NA
J gene: TRBJ2-7
D gene: TRBD1
CDR3 protein: CAWIPGADRASYEQYF
CDR3 DNA: TGTGCCTGGATCCCTGGCGCGGACAGGGCGTCCTACGAGCAGTACTTC

V gene: TRBV10-3
clone size: NA
J gene: TRBJ2-1
D gene: NA
CDR3 protein: CAISPRPNGDEQFF
CDR3 DNA: TGTGCCATCAGCCCTCGACCAAATGGGGATGAGCAGTTCTTC

V gene: TRBV6-6
clone size: NA
J gene: TRBJ2-7
D gene: NA
CDR3 protein: CASSRPSSYNEQYF
CDR3 DNA: TGTGCCAGCAGTCGCCCCAGCTCCTACAATGAGCAGTACTTC

V gene: TRBV20-1
clone size: NA
J gene: TRBJ2-5
D gene: NA
CDR3 protein: CSASVRASGETQYF
CDR3 DNA: TGCAGTGCTAGCGTCAGGGCTTCTGGTGAGACCCAGTACTTC

V gene: TRBV6-6
clone size: NA
J gene: TRBJ2-5
D gene: TRBD1
CDR3 protein: CASSAHRGPLEETQYF
CDR3 DNA: TGTGCCAGCAGTGCCCACAGGGGACCACTTGAAGAGACCCAGTACTTC

V gene: TRBV7-2
clone size: NA
J gene: TRBJ1-5
D gene: NA
CDR3 protein: CASSFSAANNQPQHF
CDR3 DNA: TGTGCCAGCAGCTTCTCAGCGGCGAACAATCAGCCCCAGCATTTT

V gene: TRBV24-1
clone size: NA
J gene: TRBJ2-3
D gene: NA
CDR3 protein: CATSDFTASTDTQYF
CDR3 DNA: TGTGCCACCAGTGATTTCACAGCTAGCACAGATACGCAGTATTTT

V gene: TRBV27
clone size: NA
J gene: TRBJ2-6
D gene: NA
CDR3 protein: CASSLLLGQGANVLTF
CDR3 DNA: TGTGCCAGCAGTTTATTGCTCGGGCAGGGGGCCAACGTCCTGACTTTC

V gene: TRBV12-3/TRBV12-4
clone size: NA
J gene: TRBJ1-2
D gene: TRBD1
CDR3 protein: CASRPTGQGNYGYTF
CDR3 DNA: TGTGCCAGCAGACCTACGGGACAGGGCAACTATGGCTACACCTTC

V gene: TRBV27
clone size: once
J gene: TRBJ2-3
D gene: NA
CDR3 protein: CASSSVGASTYTQYF
CDR3 DNA: TGTGCCAGCAGCTCCGTGGGGGCTAGCACATATACGCAGTATTTT

V gene: TRBV6-6
clone size: once
J gene: TRBJ2-7
D gene: TRBD2
CDR3 protein: CASSSLADPYEQYF
CDR3 DNA: TGTGCCAGCAGTAGTCTAGCGGACCCCTACGAGCAGTACTTC

V gene: TRBV27
clone size: NA
J gene: TRBJ2-7
D gene: TRBD1
CDR3 protein: CASRPGQGLGEQYF
CDR3 DNA: TGTGCCAGCAGACCGGGACAGGGGTTAGGCGAGCAGTACTTC

V gene: TRBV7-2
clone size: few
J gene: TRBJ1-5
D gene: TRBD1
CDR3 protein: CASSLAGTGDLNQPQHF
CDR3 DNA: TGTGCCAGCAGCTTAGCTGGGACAGGGGATTTAAATCAGCCCCAGCATTTT

V gene: TRBV7-9
clone size: few
J gene: TRBJ2-1
D gene: TRBD1
CDR3 protein: CASSRVGQGNNEQFF
CDR3 DNA: TGTGCCAGCAGCCGTGTGGGACAGGGAAACAATGAGCAGTTCTTC

V gene: TRBV5-1
clone size: NA
J gene: TRBJ2-3
D gene: NA
CDR3 protein: CASSLVSTATDTQYF
CDR3 DNA: TGCGCCAGCAGCTTGGTGTCGACAGCCACAGATACGCAGTATTTT

V gene: TRBV29-1
clone size: NA
J gene: TRBJ2-7
D gene: NA
CDR3 protein: CSVELDSGAYEQYF
CDR3 DNA: TGCAGCGTTGAATTGGACAGCGGGGCCTACGAGCAGTACTTC

V gene: TRBV3-1
clone size: NA
J gene: TRBJ2-7
D gene: NA
CDR3 protein: CASTFQGGHEQYF
CDR3 DNA: TGTGCCAGCACCTTCCAGGGGGGCCACGAGCAGTACTTC

V gene: TRBV11-2
clone size: few
J gene: TRBJ1-6
D gene: NA
CDR3 protein: CASSPRLNRDTLSPLHF
CDR3 DNA: TGTGCCAGCAGCCCGCGCCTAAACCGGGACACCCTTTCACCCCTCCACTTT

V gene: TRBV5-1
clone size: NA
J gene: TRBJ2-7
D gene: TRBD1
CDR3 protein: CASSPSRGRHEQYF
CDR3 DNA: TGCGCCAGCAGCCCCAGCAGGGGGCGCCACGAGCAGTACTTC

V gene: TRBV14
clone size: NA
J gene: TRBJ2-7
D gene: NA
CDR3 protein: CASNQERGYNEQYF
CDR3 DNA: TGTGCCAGCAACCAAGAACGGGGCTACAATGAGCAGTACTTC

V gene: TRBV9
clone size: few
J gene: TRBJ2-1
D gene: NA
CDR3 protein: CASSGGGSSYNEQFF
CDR3 DNA: TGTGCCAGCAGCGGTGGCGGAAGCTCCTACAATGAGCAGTTCTTC

V gene: TRBV7-2
clone size: NA
J gene: TRBJ1-6
D gene: TRBD1
CDR3 protein: CASSFRPGQATNSPLHF
CDR3 DNA: TGTGCCAGCAGCTTCCGCCCGGGACAGGCGACAAATTCACCCCTCCACTTT

V gene: TRBV24-1
clone size: NA
J gene: TRBJ2-1
D gene: TRBD2
CDR3 protein: CATSDGEGADEQFF
CDR3 DNA: TGTGCCACCAGTGATGGGGAGGGAGCGGATGAGCAGTTCTTC

V gene: TRBV20-1
clone size: few
J gene: TRBJ2-1
D gene: TRBD2
CDR3 protein: CSAIGLAGGWRDNEQFF
CDR3 DNA: TGCAGTGCTATCGGACTAGCGGGGGGGTGGAGGGACAATGAGCAGTTCTTC

V gene: TRBV25-1
clone size: few
J gene: TRBJ2-1
D gene: NA
CDR3 protein: CASSEQIYNEQFF
CDR3 DNA: TGTGCCAGCAGTGAACAGATTTACAATGAGCAGTTCTTC

V gene: TRBV2
clone size: NA
J gene: TRBJ2-3
D gene: NA
CDR3 protein: CATTRTVSTDTQYF
CDR3 DNA: TGTGCCACGACTCGGACAGTGAGCACAGATACGCAGTATTTT

V gene: TRBV20-1
clone size: NA
J gene: TRBJ2-7
D gene: NA
CDR3 protein: CSAPGLQSSYNEQYF
CDR3 DNA: TGCAGTGCACCCGGACTCCAGAGCTCCTACAATGAGCAGTACTTC

V gene: TRBV25-1
clone size: NA
J gene: TRBJ2-7
D gene: TRBD1
CDR3 protein: CASVPGTGDVIEQYF
CDR3 DNA: TGTGCCAGCGTCCCCGGGACAGGGGACGTCATCGAGCAGTACTTC

V gene: TRBV10-3
clone size: many
J gene: TRBJ1-4
D gene: NA
CDR3 protein: CAISVDLNEKLFF
CDR3 DNA: TGTGCCATCAGTGTGGACCTAAATGAAAAACTGTTTTTT

V gene: TRBV20-1
clone size: NA
J gene: TRBJ1-4
D gene: NA
CDR3 protein: CSARSTGKTNEKLFF
CDR3 DNA: TGCAGTGCTAGGTCAACAGGGAAAACTAATGAAAAACTGTTTTTT

V gene: TRBV6-2/TRBV6-3
clone size: NA
J gene: TRBJ2-3
D gene: NA
CDR3 protein: CASSYSIRDGDTDTQYF
CDR3 DNA: TGTGCCAGCAGTTACTCGATTAGGGACGGAGACACAGATACGCAGTATTTT

V gene: TRBV6-5
clone size: few
J gene: TRBJ2-3
D gene: NA
CDR3 protein: CASTAPSTDTQYF
CDR3 DNA: TGTGCCAGCACCGCGCCCAGCACAGATACGCAGTATTTT

V gene: TRBV20-1
clone size: few
J gene: TRBJ1-5
D gene: NA
CDR3 protein: CSAKGQTALNQPQHF
CDR3 DNA: TGCAGTGCTAAGGGGCAGACGGCCCTAAATCAGCCCCAGCATTTT

V gene: TRBV4-1
clone size: few
J gene: TRBJ1-2
D gene: TRBD1
CDR3 protein: CASSQEGGQGYYTF
CDR3 DNA: TGCGCCAGCAGCCAAGAAGGCGGACAGGGCTACTACACCTTC

V gene: TRBV28
clone size: NA
J gene: TRBJ2-1
D gene: TRBD1
CDR3 protein: CASSPRRAGGDEQFF
CDR3 DNA: TGTGCCAGCAGCCCTCGTAGGGCAGGGGGCGATGAGCAGTTCTTC

V gene: TRBV29-1
clone size: NA
J gene: TRBJ1-2
D gene: NA
CDR3 protein: CSVDRELYGYTF
CDR3 DNA: TGCAGCGTTGACAGGGAACTCTATGGCTACACCTTC

V gene: TRBV3-1
clone size: NA
J gene: TRBJ2-7
D gene: NA
CDR3 protein: CASSQAEGYEQYF
CDR3 DNA: TGTGCCAGCAGCCAAGCGGAGGGATACGAGCAGTACTTC

V gene: TRBV5-1
clone size: few
J gene: TRBJ2-3
D gene: NA
CDR3 protein: CASSGRVSTDTQYF
CDR3 DNA: TGCGCCAGCAGTGGCAGGGTCAGCACAGATACGCAGTATTTT

V gene: TRBV29-1
clone size: few
J gene: TRBJ1-2
D gene: NA
CDR3 protein: CSVEFFGGSRGYTF
CDR3 DNA: TGCAGCGTTGAATTTTTTGGGGGCTCGAGGGGCTACACCTTC

V gene: TRBV2
clone size: NA
J gene: TRBJ1-2
D gene: TRBD1
CDR3 protein: CASSPSGQGVYGYTF
CDR3 DNA: TGTGCCAGCAGTCCCTCGGGACAGGGGGTCTACGGCTACACCTTC

V gene: TRBV20-1
clone size: few
J gene: TRBJ1-2
D gene: NA
CDR3 protein: CSASGTIDYGYTF
CDR3 DNA: TGCAGTGCTAGCGGTACGATAGACTATGGCTACACCTTC